The 3 T cell receptor beta chains in this list originate from one sample, sequenced in a study of blood T cell repertoires in COVID-19. Profiled with immunoSEQ multiplex PCR; TCRdb holds only in-frame clones, not every one. This sample has fewer than 65,000 clones, with around 80% found just once. Source material: peripheral blood. These receptors originate from a man in his 70s with acute or convalescent COVID-19.

V gene TRBV27 combines with J gene TRBJ2-7; 9 bases are a match to TRBD2. CDR1 is MNHEY and CDR2 is SMNVEV in the germline V gene (reference sequence). The junction had 6 bases not matched to a gene; V was cut back by 6 bases and J by 6 bases. The CDR3 length is 13 residues. The CDR3 region is CASRAAGGSEQYF. The DNA of the CDR3 is TGTGCCAGCAGAGCAGCGGGGGGATCCGAGCAGTACTTC.

The chain carries TRBV19 and TRBJ2-7; TRBD2 agrees at 8 bases. This CDR3 spans 14 amino acids. Looked up from germline, CDR1 is LNHDA and CDR2 is SQIVND (reference sequence). With V trimmed by 5 bases and J by 5 bases, 8 bases remained unmatched. CDR3 protein: CASSQSGSTHEQYF. The CDR3 region has the DNA TGTGCCAGTAGTCAGAGCGGGAGTACACACGAGCAGTACTTC.

V gene TRBV19 combines with J gene TRBJ2-3, with 7 bases matching TRBD2. The CDR3 consists of 17 residues. V lost 6 bases to trimming and J lost 1 base; unmatched junction nucleotides: 13. The germline V gene encodes CDR1 LNHDA and CDR2 SQIVND (reference sequence). CDR3 loop: CASSSSWAGVGTDTQYF. The DNA for the CDR3 is TGTGCCAGTAGCTCCTCGTGGGCGGGAGTTGGCACAGATACGCAGTATTTT. The whole variable domain, remainder taken from reference TRBV19 and TRBJ2-3, is DGGITQSPKYLFRKEGQNVTLSCEQNLNHDAMYWYRQDPGQGLRLIYYSQIVNDFQKGDIAEGYSVSREKKESFPLTVTSAQKNPTAFYLCASSSSWAGVGTDTQYFGPGTRLTVL.